The 9 T cell receptor beta chains below were found in one sample sequenced in a study of spatial heterogeneity in lung cancer. TCRdb called the 5' RACE reads again in MiXCR, with one record for every CDR3 protein. The table has about 120,000 distinct CDR3 sequences, 12% seen once. Time point in this sample: blood at routine non-recurrence follow-up after resection. The sequenced material consisted of unsorted whole RNA from tumor, nontumor lung or frozen PBMC. Source: PBMCs, taken at follow-up. Receptors were obtained from a male donor with early-stage non-small cell lung cancer.

The chain is built from TRBV19 and TRBJ1-1; the D gene is possibly TRBD1 (5 bases). Trimming shortened V by 6 bases and J by 4 bases, and 15 bases separated the two germline ends. The CDR3 is 14 amino acids. Germline V gene lookup returns CDR1 LNHDA and CDR2 SQIVND (reference sequence). The CDR3 region is CASRGQNWGTEAFF. The CDR3 DNA reads TGTGCCAGTAGAGGACAAAACTGGGGCACTGAAGCTTTCTTT. The entire variable domain, with the rest obtained from reference TRBV19 and TRBJ1-1, is as follows: DGGITQSPKYLFRKEGQNVTLSCEQNLNHDAMYWYRQDPGQGLRLIYYSQIVNDFQKGDIAEGYSVSREKKESFPLTVTSAQKNPTAFYLCASRGQNWGTEAFFGQGTRLTVV.

V and J are TRBV6-1 and TRBJ2-7, with 8 positions matching TRBD1. The V and J ends lost 6 bases and 5 bases, in that order; junction bases with no gene match: 9. CDR3 length equals 14 residues. Per the germline V gene, CDR1 is MNHNS and CDR2 is SASEGT. As DNA, the CDR3 is TGTGCCAGCAGCCTCAGACAGGGGACGGACGAGCAGTACTTC. It specifies CASSLRQGTDEQYF.

Many counts were recorded for this clonotype. The chain employs TRBV29-1 and TRBJ2-2; D is perhaps TRBD2 (6 bases). Trimming removed 6 bases at V and 1 base at J, with 15 bases between. CDR1 and CDR2 from the germline V gene are SQVTM and ANQGSEA. There are 15 residues in the CDR3. The chain's CDR3 is CSVGGPGRNTGELFF. CDR3 in DNA: TGCAGCGTCGGAGGGCCAGGGCGGAACACCGGGGAGCTGTTTTTT.

This clonotype was seen at least ten times. The V and J genes are TRBV2 and TRBJ1-4; TRBD1 is a possible D gene (6 bases). The germline V gene has CDR1 SNHLY and CDR2 FYNNEI. V was clipped by 6 bases and J by 8 bases, with 16 bases between them. The CDR3 is 14 amino acids. The CDR3 here is CASRLQGSGEKLFF. DNA of the CDR3: TGTGCCAGCAGGCTACAGGGTAGCGGAGAAAAACTGTTTTTT.

This clonotype was seen only a few times. The chain couples TRBV10-2 to TRBJ1-1; D gene unclear. The CDR3 is 12 amino acids. The germline V and J ends were trimmed by 2 bases and 0 bases, with 1 base remaining between them. Per germline, CDR1 WSHSY and CDR2 SAAADI. CDR3 in amino acids: CASSEVNTEAFF. CDR3 coding DNA: TGCGCCAGCAGTGAGGTGAACACTGAAGCTTTCTTT.

V is TRBV2 and J is TRBJ1-2; no clear D gene. Per the germline V gene, CDR1 is SNHLY and CDR2 is FYNNEI. This CDR3 region has 16 residues. The V and J ends lost 1 base and 2 bases respectively, with 14 bases between them. CDR3 sequence: CASSEDMASGNYGYTF. As DNA, the CDR3 is TGTGCCAGCAGTGAAGATATGGCAAGTGGGAACTATGGCTACACCTTC.

This clonotype was seen at least ten times. The chain joins TRBV6-6 to TRBJ1-1, with D uncertain. From germline, CDR1 is MNHNY and CDR2 SVGAGI (reference sequence). Between the trimmed V and J ends, which lost 2 bases and 6 bases, there was a span of 10 bases. There are 13 residues in the CDR3. The CDR3 loop is CASSYGDSAEAFF. In nucleotides, the CDR3 is TGTGCCAGCAGTTACGGGGATAGCGCTGAAGCTTTCTTT.

This clonotype has a count of ten or more. This chain uses TRBV7-2 with TRBJ2-3, with TRBD2 identical over 7 bases. V shed 1 base, J shed 1 base, and the junction held 2 bases outside the gene matches. The CDR3 consists of 15 residues. The germline V gene encodes CDR1 SGHTA and CDR2 FQGNSA. CDR3 coding DNA: TGTGCCAGCAGCTTAGGACGGGGGGGCACAGATACGCAGTATTTT. Its translation: CASSLGRGGTDTQYF.

The V call is TRBV27, the J call TRBJ2-4; D not resolved. V shed 4 bases and J shed 7 bases, with 14 bases lying between them. Germline CDR1 and CDR2: MNHEY and SMNVEV (reference sequence). This CDR3 comprises 14 residues. The CDR3 loop reads CASSSAPGFNIQYF. For the CDR3, the DNA is TGTGCCAGCAGTTCGGCCCCCGGTTTCAACATTCAGTACTTC.